Sequencing of this T cell receptor beta chain was carried out in a study of blood T cell repertoires in COVID-19. Study context: Samples of COVID-19 (acute and convalescent) were obtained from the United States, Italy and Spain.

Trimming took 4 bases from V and 0 from J, leaving 10 bases between them. CDR1 and CDR2 from the germline V gene are SGHDN and FVKESK. This CDR3 region has 14 residues. Profiling relied on immunoSEQ multiplex PCR, and the TCRdb table lists in-frame clones only, not all of them. The sample shows approximately 120,000 clones, roughly 81% of them seen only once. This clone was found once. Sequences were obtained from peripheral blood. This clonotype was obtained from a human donor in a cohort sampled during active COVID-19. The chain uses TRBV14 and TRBJ2-7, with TRBD1 as a possible D gene (5 bases). The CDR3 DNA reads as TGTGCCAGCAGCCCGCGACAGAGCTCCTACGAGCAGTACTTC. Residues: CASSPRQSSYEQYF. Full variable domain (missing parts from reference TRBV14 and TRBJ2-7): EAGVTQFPSHSVIEKGQTVTLRCDPISGHDNLYWYRRVMGKEIKFLLHFVKESKQDESGMPNNRFLAERTGGTYSTLKVQPAELEDSGVYFCASSPRQSSYEQYFGPGTRLTVT.